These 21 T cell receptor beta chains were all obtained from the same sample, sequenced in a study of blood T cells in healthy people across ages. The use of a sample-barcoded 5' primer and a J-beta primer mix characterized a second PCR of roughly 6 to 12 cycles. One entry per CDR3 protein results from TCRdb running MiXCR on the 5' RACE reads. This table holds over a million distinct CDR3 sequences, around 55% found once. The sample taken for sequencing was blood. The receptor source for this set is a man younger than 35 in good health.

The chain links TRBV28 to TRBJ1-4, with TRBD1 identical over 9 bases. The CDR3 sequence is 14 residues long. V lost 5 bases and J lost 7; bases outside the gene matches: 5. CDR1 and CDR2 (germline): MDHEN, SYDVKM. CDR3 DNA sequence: TGTGCCAGCAGTACCGGGACAGGGTCTGAAAAACTGTTTTTT. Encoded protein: CASSTGTGSEKLFF.

CDR3 coding DNA: TGTGCCAGCAGTGATCGATCTAATTCACCCCTCCACTTT. This sequence encodes CASSDRSNSPLHF. This chain connects TRBV2 to TRBJ1-6; D ambiguous. Germline V gives CDR1 SNHLY, CDR2 FYNNEI. The CDR3 length is 13 residues. The ends were cut back, 3 bases at V and 6 bases at J, with 6 bases in the middle.

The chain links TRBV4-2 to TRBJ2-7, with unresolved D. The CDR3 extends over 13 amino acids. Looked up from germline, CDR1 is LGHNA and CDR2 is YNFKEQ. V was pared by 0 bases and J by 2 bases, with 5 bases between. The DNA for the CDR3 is TGTGCCAGCAGCCAAGAATTACCCTACGAGCAGTACTTC. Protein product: CASSQELPYEQYF.

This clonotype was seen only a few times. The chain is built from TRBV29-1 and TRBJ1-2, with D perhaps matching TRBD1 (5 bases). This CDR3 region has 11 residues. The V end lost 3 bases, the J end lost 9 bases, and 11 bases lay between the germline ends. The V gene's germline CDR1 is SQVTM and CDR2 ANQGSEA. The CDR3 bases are TGCAGCGTTGATCGGGGGGAACGCTACACCTTC. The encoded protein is CSVDRGERYTF.

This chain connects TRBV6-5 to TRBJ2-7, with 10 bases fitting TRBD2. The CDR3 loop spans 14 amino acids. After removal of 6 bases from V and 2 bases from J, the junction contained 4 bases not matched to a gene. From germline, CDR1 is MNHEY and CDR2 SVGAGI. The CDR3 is CASSKGLATYEQYF. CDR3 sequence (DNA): TGTGCCAGCAGCAAGGGACTAGCGACCTACGAGCAGTACTTC.

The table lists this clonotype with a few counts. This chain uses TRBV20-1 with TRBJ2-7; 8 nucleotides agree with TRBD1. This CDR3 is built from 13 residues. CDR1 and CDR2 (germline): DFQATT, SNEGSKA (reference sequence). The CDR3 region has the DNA TGCAGCGCCCGGGACAGGCCTTCCTACGAGCAGTACTTC. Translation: CSARDRPSYEQYF.

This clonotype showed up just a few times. The CDR3 nucleotides are TGCAGCGTTGAGGCGGGACAAGGCTACACCTTC. Translating gives CSVEAGQGYTF. V gene TRBV29-1 combines with J gene TRBJ1-2; D may be TRBD1 (6 bases). V gave up 3 bases and J gave up 8 bases, with 10 bases separating them. The germline gives CDR1 SQVTM, CDR2 ANQGSEA. The CDR3 has 11 amino acids.

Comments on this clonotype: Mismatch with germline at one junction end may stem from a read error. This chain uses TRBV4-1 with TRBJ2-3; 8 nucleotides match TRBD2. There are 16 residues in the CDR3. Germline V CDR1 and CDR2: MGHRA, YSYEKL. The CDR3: CASSPQRELSADTQYF. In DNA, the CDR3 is TGCGCCAGTAGCCCCCAGCGGGAGCTGTCCGCAGATACGCAGTATTTT.

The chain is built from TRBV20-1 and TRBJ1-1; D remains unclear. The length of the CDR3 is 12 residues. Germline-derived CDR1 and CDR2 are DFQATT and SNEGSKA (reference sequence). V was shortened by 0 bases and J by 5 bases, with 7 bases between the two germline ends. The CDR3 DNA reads TGCAGTGCTAGAGACAGTGGGACTGAAGCTTTCTTT. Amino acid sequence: CSARDSGTEAFF.

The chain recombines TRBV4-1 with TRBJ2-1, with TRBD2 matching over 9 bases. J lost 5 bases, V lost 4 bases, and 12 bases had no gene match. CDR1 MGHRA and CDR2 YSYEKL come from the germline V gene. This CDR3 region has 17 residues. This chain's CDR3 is CASSPRGLAGENNEQFF. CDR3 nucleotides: TGCGCCAGCAGCCCCCGGGGCTTAGCGGGGGAAAACAATGAGCAGTTCTTC.

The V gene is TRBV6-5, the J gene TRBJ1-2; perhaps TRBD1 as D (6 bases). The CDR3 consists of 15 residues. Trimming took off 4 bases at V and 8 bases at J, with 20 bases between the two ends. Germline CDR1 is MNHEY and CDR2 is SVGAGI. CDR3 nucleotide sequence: TGTGCCAGCAGTTTCTCAGCCGCAGGGGCAGAGGGCTACACCTTC. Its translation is CASSFSAAGAEGYTF.

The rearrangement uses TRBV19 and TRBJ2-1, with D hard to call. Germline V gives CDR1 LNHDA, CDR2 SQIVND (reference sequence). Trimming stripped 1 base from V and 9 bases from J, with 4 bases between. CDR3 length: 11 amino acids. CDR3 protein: CASSIGGEQFF. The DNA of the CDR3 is TGTGCCAGTAGTATAGGTGGTGAGCAGTTCTTC.

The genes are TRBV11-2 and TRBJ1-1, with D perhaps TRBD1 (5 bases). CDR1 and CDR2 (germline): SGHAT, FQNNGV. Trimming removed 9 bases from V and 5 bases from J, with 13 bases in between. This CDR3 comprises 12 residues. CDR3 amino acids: CASYQGGTEAFF. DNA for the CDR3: TGTGCCAGTTACCAGGGAGGGACTGAAGCTTTCTTT.

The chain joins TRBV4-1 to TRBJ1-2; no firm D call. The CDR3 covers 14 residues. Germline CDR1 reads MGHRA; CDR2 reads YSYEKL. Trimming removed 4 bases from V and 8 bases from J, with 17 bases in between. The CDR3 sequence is CASSPPGPLGGYTF. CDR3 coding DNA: TGCGCCAGCAGCCCCCCCGGGCCTCTGGGAGGCTACACCTTC.

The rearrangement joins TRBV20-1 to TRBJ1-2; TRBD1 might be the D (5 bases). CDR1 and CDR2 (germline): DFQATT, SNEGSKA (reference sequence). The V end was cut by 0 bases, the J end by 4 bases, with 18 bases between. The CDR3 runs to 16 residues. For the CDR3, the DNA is TGCAGTGCTAGAGATCGGGCCATAACAGGCCCCTATGGCTACACCTTC. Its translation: CSARDRAITGPYGYTF.

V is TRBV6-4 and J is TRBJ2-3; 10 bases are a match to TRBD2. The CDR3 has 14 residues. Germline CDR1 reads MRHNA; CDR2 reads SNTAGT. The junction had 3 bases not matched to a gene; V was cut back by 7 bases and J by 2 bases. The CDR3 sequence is CASNSGGVTDTQYF. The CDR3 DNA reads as TGTGCCAGCAACAGCGGGGGGGTCACAGATACGCAGTATTTT.

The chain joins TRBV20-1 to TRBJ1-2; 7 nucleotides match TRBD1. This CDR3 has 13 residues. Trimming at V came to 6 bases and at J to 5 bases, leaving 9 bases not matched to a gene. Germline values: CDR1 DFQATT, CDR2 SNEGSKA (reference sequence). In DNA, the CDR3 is TGCAGTGCGAGACAGGGAGGTGGTTATGGCTACACCTTC. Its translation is CSARQGGGYGYTF.

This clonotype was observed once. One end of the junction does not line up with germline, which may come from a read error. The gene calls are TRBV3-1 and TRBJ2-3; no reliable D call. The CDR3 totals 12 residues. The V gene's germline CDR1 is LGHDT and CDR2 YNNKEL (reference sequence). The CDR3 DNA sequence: TGTGCCAACAGCCAAGTGGTGGATACGCAGTATTTT. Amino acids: CANSQVVDTQYF.

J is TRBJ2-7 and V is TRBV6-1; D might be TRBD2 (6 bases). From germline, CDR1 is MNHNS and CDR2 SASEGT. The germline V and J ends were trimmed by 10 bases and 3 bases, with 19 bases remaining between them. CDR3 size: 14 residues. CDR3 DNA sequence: TGTGCCACCTACCCCTATCTTAGCGGCTACGAGCAGTACTTC. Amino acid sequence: CATYPYLSGYEQYF.

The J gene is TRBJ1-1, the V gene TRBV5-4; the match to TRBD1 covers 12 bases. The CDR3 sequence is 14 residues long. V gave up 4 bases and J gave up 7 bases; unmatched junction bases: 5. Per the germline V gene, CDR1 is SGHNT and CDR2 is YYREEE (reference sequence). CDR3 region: CASSRDRGHVEAFF. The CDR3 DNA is TGTGCCAGCAGCCGGGACAGGGGGCATGTTGAAGCTTTCTTT.

The CDR3 DNA is TGTGCCAGCAGTTACGCTCAGGGCTATACTGGGGGCACTGAAGCTTTCTTT. Residues: CASSYAQGYTGGTEAFF. The chain joins TRBV6-6 to TRBJ1-1; a possible D gene is TRBD1 (5 bases). The CDR3 has 17 residues. The V gene's germline CDR1 is MNHNY and CDR2 SVGAGI (reference sequence). Trimming left V 2 bases short and J 4 bases short, with 20 bases between.